A selection of T cell receptor beta chains follows, all from one sample in a study of OX40 agonist ivuxolimab in advanced cancers. Clones were read by immunoSEQ multiplex PCR, and TCRdb kept only the in-frame ones, dropping some. Of 60,000 to 75,000 clones in the sample, 81% were seen once. The source material was CD4+ or CD8+ T cells sorted from blood, sampled in a trial of the OX40 agonist ivuxolimab. Receptors originate from an adult with an advanced solid tumor such as melanoma, head and neck, liver or kidney cancer. The CDR3 runs from the conserved cysteine through the conserved F or W. Fields, in order: clone size, J gene, D gene, V gene, CDR3 DNA, CDR3 protein. The D gene is left open where the match is weak. Clone size is not always given. Where it is, it says once, few, many or a class for expanded clones.

>.|TRBJ1-5|.|TRBV11-3
TGTGCCAGCACCATAGGGGTCCGGGGGCTTAGCAATCAGCCCCAGCATTTT
CASTIGVRGLSNQPQHF
>.|TRBJ1-1|.|TRBV7-2
TGTGCCAGCAGCATAAGGGGGGAAGCTTTCTTT
CASSIRGEAFF
>.|TRBJ2-7|.|TRBV4-1
TGCGCCAGCAGCCAAGCCTCAGGTCAGGCCTACGAGCAGTACTTC
CASSQASGQAYEQYF
>.|TRBJ1-2|.|TRBV11-2
TGTGCCAGCAGCTCACGCATAATAGCTAACTATGGCTACACCTTC
CASSSRIIANYGYTF
>.|TRBJ2-1|.|TRBV5-4
TGTGCCAGCAGCTTGTCAACATCCAATGAGCAGTTCTTC
CASSLSTSNEQFF
>.|TRBJ1-1|.|TRBV12-2
TGTGCAAGTCGCTTAATATGGACAGGGGAAAGTAAAGCTTTCTTT
CASRLIWTGESKAFF
>.|TRBJ2-1|TRBD2|TRBV4-2
TGTGCCAGCAGCCAGGGGAGACGTAGCGGGGGAATTGTCGATGAGCAGTTCTTC
CASSQGRRSGGIVDEQFF
>.|TRBJ2-7|.|TRBV19
TGTGCCAGTAGTATAGGGCGGGATTACGAGCAGTACTTC
CASSIGRDYEQYF
>few|TRBJ2-2|.|TRBV7-2
TGTGCCAGCAGCTTAGGACTAGGGGAGCTGTTTTTT
CASSLGLGELFF
>.|TRBJ2-7|.|TRBV6-6
TGTGCCAGCAGTTTCGACAGGGACTGGACCGAGCAGTACTTC
CASSFDRDWTEQYF
>once|TRBJ1-1|.|TRBV6-1
TGTGCCAGCAGTGAGAACGTCCCGTACACTGAAGCTTTCTTT
CASSENVPYTEAFF
>few|TRBJ2-2|.|TRBV5-1
TGCGCCAGCAGCTTTGACACCGGGGAGCTGTTTTTT
CASSFDTGELFF
>once|TRBJ2-1|TRBD2|TRBV5-1
TGCGCCAGCAGCTTGAGTACTAGCGGGGGGAGCCCTTACAATGAGCAGTTCTTC
CASSLSTSGGSPYNEQFF
>.|TRBJ1-1|.|TRBV18
TGTGCCAGCTCACCACGGGACTCTGAAGCTTTCTTT
CASSPRDSEAFF
>many|TRBJ1-3|.|TRBV27
TGTGCCAGCAGTTTAATCAGGGGAGACGGAAACACCATATATTTT
CASSLIRGDGNTIYF
>.|TRBJ2-2|.|TRBV29-1
TGCAGCGCACGGGACTGGAGAACCGGGGAGCTGTTTTTT
CSARDWRTGELFF
>.|TRBJ2-1|TRBD1|TRBV9
TGTGCCAGCAGCCTCACAATCGGGACAGAATTTTACAATGAGCAGTTCTTC
CASSLTIGTEFYNEQFF
>.|TRBJ2-3|TRBD2|TRBV18
TGTGCCAGCTCAGGAAGGGACTACACAGATACGCAGTATTTT
CASSGRDYTDTQYF
>.|TRBJ2-2|.|TRBV5-1
TGCGCCAGCAGCTTGGAACAGGTACCCGGGGAGCTGTTTTTT
CASSLEQVPGELFF
>.|TRBJ1-4|.|TRBV12-5
TGTGCTAGTGGTTTAGGGTTGGATGAAAAACTGTTTTTT
CASGLGLDEKLFF
>.|TRBJ1-6|.|TRBV4-2
TGTGCCAGCAGCCAAGAAATTATAACAAGTCCACCCCTCCACTTT
CASSQEIITSPPLHF
>few|TRBJ2-3|TRBD2|TRBV7-2
TGTGCCAGCAGCCGCGGGGGTAGCACAGATACGCAGTATTTT
CASSRGGSTDTQYF
>.|TRBJ1-2|.|TRBV6-6
TGTGCCAGCAGTGTCCCCACAGCTAGGGGCTATGGCTACACCTTC
CASSVPTARGYGYTF